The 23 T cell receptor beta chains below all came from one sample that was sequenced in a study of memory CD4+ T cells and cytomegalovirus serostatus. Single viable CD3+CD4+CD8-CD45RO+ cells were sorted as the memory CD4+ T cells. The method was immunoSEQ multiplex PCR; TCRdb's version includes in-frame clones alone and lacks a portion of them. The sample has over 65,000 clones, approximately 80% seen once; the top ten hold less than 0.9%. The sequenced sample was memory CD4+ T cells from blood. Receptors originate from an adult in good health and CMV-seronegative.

CDR3: CASSLLSQPQHF. CDR3 nucleotide sequence: TGTGCCAGCAGTTTATTGTCTCAGCCCCAGCATTTT. The chain couples TRBV28 to TRBJ1-5; D is unclear. The V gene lost 1 base and the J gene lost 6 bases, with 4 bases spanning the gap. Per germline, CDR1 MDHEN and CDR2 SYDVKM. The CDR3 has 12 residues.

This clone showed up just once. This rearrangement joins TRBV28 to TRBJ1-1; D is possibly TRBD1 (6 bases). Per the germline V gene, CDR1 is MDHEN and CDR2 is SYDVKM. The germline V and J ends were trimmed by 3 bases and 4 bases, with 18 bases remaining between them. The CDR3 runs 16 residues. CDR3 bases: TGTGCCAGCAGTTTTTCGAGCCCAGGGGAAGGCACTGAAGCTTTCTTT. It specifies CASSFSSPGEGTEAFF. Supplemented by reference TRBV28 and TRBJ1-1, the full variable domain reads DVKVTQSSRYLVKRTGEKVFLECVQDMDHENMFWYRQDPGLGLRLIYFSYDVKMKEKGDIPEGYSVSREKKERFSLILESASTNQTSMYLCASSFSSPGEGTEAFFGQGTRLTVV.

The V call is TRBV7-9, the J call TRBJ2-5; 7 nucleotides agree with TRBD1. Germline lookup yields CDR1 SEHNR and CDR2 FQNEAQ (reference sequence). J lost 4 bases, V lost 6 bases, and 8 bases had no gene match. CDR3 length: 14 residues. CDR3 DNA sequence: TGTGCCAGCAGACCTTTTGGACAGGTAGAGACCCAGTACTTC. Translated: CASRPFGQVETQYF.

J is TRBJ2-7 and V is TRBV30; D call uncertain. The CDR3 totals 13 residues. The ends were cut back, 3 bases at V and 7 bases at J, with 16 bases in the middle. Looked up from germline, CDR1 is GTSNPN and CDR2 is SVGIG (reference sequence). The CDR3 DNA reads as TGTGCCTGGAGCGTTTTTGTGTTACGGGAGCAGTACTTC. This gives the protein CAWSVFVLREQYF.

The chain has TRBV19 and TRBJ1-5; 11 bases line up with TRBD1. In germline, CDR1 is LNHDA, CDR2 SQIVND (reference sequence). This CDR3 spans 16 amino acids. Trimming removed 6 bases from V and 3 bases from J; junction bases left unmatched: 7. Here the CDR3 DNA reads TGTGCCAGTAGGACCTGGACAGGGGGCGTCAATCAGCCCCAGCATTTT. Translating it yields CASRTWTGGVNQPQHF. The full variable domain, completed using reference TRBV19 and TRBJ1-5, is DGGITQSPKYLFRKEGQNVTLSCEQNLNHDAMYWYRQDPGQGLRLIYYSQIVNDFQKGDIAEGYSVSREKKESFPLTVTSAQKNPTAFYLCASRTWTGGVNQPQHFGDGTRLSIL.

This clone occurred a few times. CDR3 DNA: TGTGCCAGCAGCTTGCATCTTGAAACAGGGGGTTCACCCCTCCACTTT. Translated: CASSLHLETGGSPLHF. The chain combines TRBV5-5 with TRBJ1-6; TRBD1 agrees at 8 bases. V was clipped by 1 base and J by 9 bases; unmatched bases: 9. CDR1 and CDR2 from the germline V gene are SGHKS and YYEKEE (reference sequence). The CDR3 spans 16 residues.

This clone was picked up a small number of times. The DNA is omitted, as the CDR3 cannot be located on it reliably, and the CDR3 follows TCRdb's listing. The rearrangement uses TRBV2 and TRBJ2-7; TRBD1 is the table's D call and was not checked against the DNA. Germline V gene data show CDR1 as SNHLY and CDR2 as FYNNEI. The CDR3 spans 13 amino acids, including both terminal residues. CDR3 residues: CASILVQNYEQYF.

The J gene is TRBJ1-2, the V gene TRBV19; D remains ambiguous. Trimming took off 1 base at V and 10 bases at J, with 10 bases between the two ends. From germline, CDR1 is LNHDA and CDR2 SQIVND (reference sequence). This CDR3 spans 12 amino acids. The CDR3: CASSIVETDYTF. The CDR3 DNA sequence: TGTGCCAGTAGTATAGTAGAGACGGACTACACCTTC. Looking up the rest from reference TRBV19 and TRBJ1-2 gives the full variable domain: DGGITQSPKYLFRKEGQNVTLSCEQNLNHDAMYWYRQDPGQGLRLIYYSQIVNDFQKGDIAEGYSVSREKKESFPLTVTSAQKNPTAFYLCASSIVETDYTFGSGTRLTVV.

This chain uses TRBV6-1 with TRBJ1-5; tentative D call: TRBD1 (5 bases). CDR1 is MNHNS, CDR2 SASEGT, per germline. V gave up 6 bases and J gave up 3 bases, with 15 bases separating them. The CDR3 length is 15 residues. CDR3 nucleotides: TGTGCCAGCAGATTCCAGGGAGGGTCCAATCAGCCCCAGCATTTT. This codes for CASRFQGGSNQPQHF.

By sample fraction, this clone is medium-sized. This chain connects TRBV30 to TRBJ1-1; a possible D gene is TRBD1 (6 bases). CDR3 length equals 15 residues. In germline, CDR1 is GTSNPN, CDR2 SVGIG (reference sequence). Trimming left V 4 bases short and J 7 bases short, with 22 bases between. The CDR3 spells CAWNQGQFIGGEAFF. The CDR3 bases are TGTGCCTGGAACCAAGGACAGTTTATTGGGGGTGAAGCTTTCTTT.

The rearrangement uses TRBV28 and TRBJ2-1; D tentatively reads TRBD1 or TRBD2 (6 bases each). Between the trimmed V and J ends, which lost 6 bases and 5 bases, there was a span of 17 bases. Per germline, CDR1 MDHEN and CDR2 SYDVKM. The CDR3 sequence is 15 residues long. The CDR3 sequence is CASSPFGGRHNEQFF. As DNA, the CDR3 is TGTGCCAGCAGCCCCTTCGGGGGCCGACACAATGAGCAGTTCTTC.

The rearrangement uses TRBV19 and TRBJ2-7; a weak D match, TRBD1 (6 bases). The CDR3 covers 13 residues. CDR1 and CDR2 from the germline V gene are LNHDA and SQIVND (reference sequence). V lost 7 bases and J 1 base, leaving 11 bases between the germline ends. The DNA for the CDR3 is TGTGCCAGTATTCCTGACAGGTCCTACGAGCAGTACTTC. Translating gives CASIPDRSYEQYF.

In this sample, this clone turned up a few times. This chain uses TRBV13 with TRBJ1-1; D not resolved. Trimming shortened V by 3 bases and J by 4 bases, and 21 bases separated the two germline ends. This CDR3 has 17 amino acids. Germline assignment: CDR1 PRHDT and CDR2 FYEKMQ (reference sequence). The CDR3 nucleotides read TGTGCCAGCAGCTTCTCGCTAGGATGGAGCTCGGGCACTGAAGCTTTCTTT. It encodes CASSFSLGWSSGTEAFF.

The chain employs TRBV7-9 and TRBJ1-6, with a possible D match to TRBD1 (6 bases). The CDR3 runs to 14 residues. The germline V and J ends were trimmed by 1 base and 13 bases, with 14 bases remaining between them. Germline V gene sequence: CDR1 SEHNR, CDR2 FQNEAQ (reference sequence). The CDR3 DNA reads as TGTGCCAGCAGCTTAGACAGGGTTCAAGCCCCCCTCCACTTT. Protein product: CASSLDRVQAPLHF.

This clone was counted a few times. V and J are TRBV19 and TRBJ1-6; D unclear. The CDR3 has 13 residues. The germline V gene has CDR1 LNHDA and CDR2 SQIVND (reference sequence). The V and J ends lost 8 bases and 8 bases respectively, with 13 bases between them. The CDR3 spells CASQVERDSPLHF. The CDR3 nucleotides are TGTGCCAGTCAGGTAGAACGGGATTCACCCCTCCACTTT.

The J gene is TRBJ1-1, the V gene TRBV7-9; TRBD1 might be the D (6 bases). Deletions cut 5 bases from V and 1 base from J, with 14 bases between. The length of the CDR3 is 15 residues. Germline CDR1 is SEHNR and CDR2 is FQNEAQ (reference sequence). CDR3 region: CASSPSGAENTEAFF. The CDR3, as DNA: TGTGCCAGCAGCCCCTCAGGGGCCGAGAACACTGAAGCTTTCTTT.

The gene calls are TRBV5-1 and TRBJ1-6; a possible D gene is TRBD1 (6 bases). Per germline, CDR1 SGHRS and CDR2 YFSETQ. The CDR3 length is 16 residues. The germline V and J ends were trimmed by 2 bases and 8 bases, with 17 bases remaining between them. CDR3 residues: CASSFSTQGRDSPLHF. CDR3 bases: TGCGCCAGCAGCTTCTCGACACAGGGCAGAGATTCACCCCTCCACTTT.

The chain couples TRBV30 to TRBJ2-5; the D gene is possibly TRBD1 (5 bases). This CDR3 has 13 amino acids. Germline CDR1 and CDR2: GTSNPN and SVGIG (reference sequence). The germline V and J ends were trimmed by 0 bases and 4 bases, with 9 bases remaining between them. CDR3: CAWSVRGAETQYF. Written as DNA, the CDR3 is TGTGCCTGGAGTGTAAGGGGCGCAGAGACCCAGTACTTC.

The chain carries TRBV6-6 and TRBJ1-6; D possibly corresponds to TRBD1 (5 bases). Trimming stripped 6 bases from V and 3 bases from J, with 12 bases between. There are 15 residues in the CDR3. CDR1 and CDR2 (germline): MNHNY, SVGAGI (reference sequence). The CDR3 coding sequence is TGTGCCAGCAGACGGGGCCCCGACTATAATTCACCCCTCCACTTT. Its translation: CASRRGPDYNSPLHF.

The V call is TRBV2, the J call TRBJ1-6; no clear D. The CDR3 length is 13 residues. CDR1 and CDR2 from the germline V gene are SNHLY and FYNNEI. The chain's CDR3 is CAISGRGNSPLHF. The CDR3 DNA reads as TGTGCAATTTCAGGACGGGGTAATTCACCCCTCCACTTT.

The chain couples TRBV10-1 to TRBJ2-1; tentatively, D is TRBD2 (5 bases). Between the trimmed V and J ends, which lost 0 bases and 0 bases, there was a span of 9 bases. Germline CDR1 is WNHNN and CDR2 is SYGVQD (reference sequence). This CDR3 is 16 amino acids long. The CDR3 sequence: CASSESRASSYNEQFF. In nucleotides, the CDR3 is TGCGCCAGCAGTGAGTCGCGGGCGAGCTCCTACAATGAGCAGTTCTTC.

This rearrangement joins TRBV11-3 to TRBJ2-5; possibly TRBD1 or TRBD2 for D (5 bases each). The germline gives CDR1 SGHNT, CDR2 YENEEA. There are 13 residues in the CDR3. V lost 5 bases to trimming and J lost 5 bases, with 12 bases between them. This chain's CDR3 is CASSLEWGETQYF. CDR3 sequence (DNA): TGTGCCAGCAGCCTCGAGTGGGGGGAGACCCAGTACTTC. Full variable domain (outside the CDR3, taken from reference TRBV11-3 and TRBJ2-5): EAGVVQSPRYKIIEKKQPVAFWCNPISGHNTLYWYLQNLGQGPELLIRYENEEAVDDSQLPKDRFSAERLKGVDSTLKIQPAELGDSAVYLCASSLEWGETQYFGPGTRLLVL.

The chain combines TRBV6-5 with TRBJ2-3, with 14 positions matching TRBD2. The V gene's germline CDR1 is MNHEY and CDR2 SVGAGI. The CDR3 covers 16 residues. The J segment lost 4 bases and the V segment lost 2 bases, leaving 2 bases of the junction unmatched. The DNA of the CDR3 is TGTGCCAGCAGTTACGGACTAGCGGGGGGTGCAGATACGCAGTATTTT. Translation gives CASSYGLAGGADTQYF.